This T cell receptor beta chain was captured in a study of T cell changes during pregnancy in multiple sclerosis. This CDR3 is 15 amino acids long. The repertoire was sequenced with immunoSEQ multiplex PCR; TCRdb's copy has only in-frame clones and lacks some. The sample lists about 100,000 clones, more than 85% occurring once. The chain is built from TRBV21-1 and TRBJ1-2; the listed D gene, TRBD1, was not tested against the DNA. TRBV21-1 is marked as a pseudogene. Specimen: peripheral blood, collected in the second trimester of pregnancy. The sequence came from a female donor with multiple sclerosis, enrolled in a pregnancy study. The CDR3 protein is CASSRTGHRDYGYTF. CDR3 in DNA: TGTGCCAGCAGCAGAACGGGACATCGGGACTATGGCTACACCTTC.